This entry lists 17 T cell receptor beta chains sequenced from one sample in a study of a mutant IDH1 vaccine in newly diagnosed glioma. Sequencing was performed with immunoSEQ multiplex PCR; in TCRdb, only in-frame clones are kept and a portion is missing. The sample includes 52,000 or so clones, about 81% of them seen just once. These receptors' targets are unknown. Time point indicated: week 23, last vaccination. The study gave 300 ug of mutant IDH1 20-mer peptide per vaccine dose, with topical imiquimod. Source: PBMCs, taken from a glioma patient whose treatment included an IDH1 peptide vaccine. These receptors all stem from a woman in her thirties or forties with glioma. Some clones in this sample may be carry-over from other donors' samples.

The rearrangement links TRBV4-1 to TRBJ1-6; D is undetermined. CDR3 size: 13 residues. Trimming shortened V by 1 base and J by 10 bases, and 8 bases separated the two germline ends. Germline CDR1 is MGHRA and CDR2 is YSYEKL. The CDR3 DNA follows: TGCGCCAGCAGCCAAGGGAGATGGTCACCCCTCCACTTT. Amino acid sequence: CASSQGRWSPLHF.

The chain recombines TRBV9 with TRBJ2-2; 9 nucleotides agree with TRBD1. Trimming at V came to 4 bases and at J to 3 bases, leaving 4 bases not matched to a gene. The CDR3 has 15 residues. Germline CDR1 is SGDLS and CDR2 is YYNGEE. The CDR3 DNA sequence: TGTGCCAGCAGCTTCAGACAGGGGGACACCGGGGAGCTGTTTTTT. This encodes CASSFRQGDTGELFF. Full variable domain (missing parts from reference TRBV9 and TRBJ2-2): DSGVTQTPKHLITATGQRVTLRCSPRSGDLSVYWYQQSLDQGLQFLIQYYNGEERAKGNILERFSAQQFPDLHSELNLSSLELGDSALYFCASSFRQGDTGELFFGEGSRLTVL.

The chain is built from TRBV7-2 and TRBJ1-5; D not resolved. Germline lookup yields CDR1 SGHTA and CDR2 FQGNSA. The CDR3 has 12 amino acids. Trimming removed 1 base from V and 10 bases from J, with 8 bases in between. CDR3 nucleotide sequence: TGTGCCAGCAGCTTAGTAGTCGGTCCCCAGCATTTT. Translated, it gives CASSLVVGPQHF.

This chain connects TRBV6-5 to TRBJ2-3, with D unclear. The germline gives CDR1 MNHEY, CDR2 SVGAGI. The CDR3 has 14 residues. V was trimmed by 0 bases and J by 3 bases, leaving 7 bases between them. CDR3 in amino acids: CASSYSEETDTQYF. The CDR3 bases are TGTGCCAGCAGTTACTCGGAAGAGACAGATACGCAGTATTTT.

The CDR3: CATAPETGGNEQFF. CDR3 sequence (DNA): TGTGCCACGGCCCCCGAAACAGGGGGCAATGAGCAGTTCTTC. The V call is TRBV6-4, the J call TRBJ2-1; 8 bases fit TRBD1. This CDR3 is built from 14 residues. J lost 6 bases, V lost 10 bases, and 11 bases had no gene match. From germline, CDR1 is MRHNA and CDR2 SNTAGT.

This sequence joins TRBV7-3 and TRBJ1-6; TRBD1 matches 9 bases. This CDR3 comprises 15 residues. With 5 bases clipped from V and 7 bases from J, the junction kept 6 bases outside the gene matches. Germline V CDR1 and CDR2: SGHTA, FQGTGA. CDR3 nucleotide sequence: TGTGCCAGCAGCGGGACAGGGTACGGGAATTCACCCCTCCACTTT. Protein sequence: CASSGTGYGNSPLHF. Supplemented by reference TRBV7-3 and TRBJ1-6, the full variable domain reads GAGVSQTPSNKVTEKGKYVELRCDPISGHTALYWYRQSLGQGPEFLIYFQGTGAADDSGLPNDRFFAVRPEGSVSTLKIQRTERGDSAVYLCASSGTGYGNSPLHFGNGTRLTVT.

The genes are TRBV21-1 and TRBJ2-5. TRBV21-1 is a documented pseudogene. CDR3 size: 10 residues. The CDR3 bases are TGTGCCAGCAGCAGTGGGACCCAGTACTTC. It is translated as CASSSGTQYF.

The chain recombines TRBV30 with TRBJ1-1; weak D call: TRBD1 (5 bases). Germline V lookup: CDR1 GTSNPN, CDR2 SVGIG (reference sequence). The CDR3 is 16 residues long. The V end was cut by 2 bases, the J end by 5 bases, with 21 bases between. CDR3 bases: TGTGCCTGGAGTTTTGGGGGGGTACTGTTCTATACTGAAGCTTTCTTT. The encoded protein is CAWSFGGVLFYTEAFF.

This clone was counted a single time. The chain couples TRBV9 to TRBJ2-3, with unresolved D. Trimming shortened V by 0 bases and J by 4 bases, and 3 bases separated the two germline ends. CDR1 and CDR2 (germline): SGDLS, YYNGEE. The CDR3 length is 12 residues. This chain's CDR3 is CASSVGPDTQYF. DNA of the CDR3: TGTGCCAGCAGCGTAGGCCCAGATACGCAGTATTTT. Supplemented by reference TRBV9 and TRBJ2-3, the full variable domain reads DSGVTQTPKHLITATGQRVTLRCSPRSGDLSVYWYQQSLDQGLQFLIQYYNGEERAKGNILERFSAQQFPDLHSELNLSSLELGDSALYFCASSVGPDTQYFGPGTRLTVL.

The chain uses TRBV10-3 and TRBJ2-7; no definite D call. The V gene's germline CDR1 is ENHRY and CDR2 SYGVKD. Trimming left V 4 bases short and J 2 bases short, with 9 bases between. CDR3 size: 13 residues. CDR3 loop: CAISGVSTYEQYF. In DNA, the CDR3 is TGTGCCATCAGTGGGGTTAGCACCTACGAGCAGTACTTC.

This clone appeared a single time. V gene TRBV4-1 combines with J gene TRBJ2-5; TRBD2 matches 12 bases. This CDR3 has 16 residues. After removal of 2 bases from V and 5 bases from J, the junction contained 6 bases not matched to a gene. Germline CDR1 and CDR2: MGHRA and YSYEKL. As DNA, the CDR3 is TGCGCCAGCAGCCAACAACTAGCGGGGGGTTTGGAGACCCAGTACTTC. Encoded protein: CASSQQLAGGLETQYF.

The CDR3 DNA is TGTGCCAGCACCCTACAGGGGGCGCAGGCCAAAAACATTCAGTACTTC. This sequence encodes CASTLQGAQAKNIQYF. This chain links TRBV6-6 with TRBJ2-4; TRBD1 matches at 9 bases. V was clipped by 7 bases and J by 1 base; unmatched bases: 8. Germline assignment: CDR1 MNHNY and CDR2 SVGAGI (reference sequence). This CDR3 comprises 16 residues.

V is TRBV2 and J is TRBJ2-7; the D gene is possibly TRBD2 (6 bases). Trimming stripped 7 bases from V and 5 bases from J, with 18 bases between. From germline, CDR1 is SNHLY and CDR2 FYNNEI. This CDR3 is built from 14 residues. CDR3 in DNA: TGTGCCAGCACGGGAGACTCGATGCTCGACGAGCAGTACTTC. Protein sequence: CASTGDSMLDEQYF.

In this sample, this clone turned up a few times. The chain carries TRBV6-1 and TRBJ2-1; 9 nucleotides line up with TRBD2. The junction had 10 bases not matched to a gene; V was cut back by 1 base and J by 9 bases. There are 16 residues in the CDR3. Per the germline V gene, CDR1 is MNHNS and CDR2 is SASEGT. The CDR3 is CASSEDPSGVQGEQFF. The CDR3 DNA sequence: TGTGCCAGCAGTGAAGATCCTAGCGGGGTACAAGGTGAGCAGTTCTTC.

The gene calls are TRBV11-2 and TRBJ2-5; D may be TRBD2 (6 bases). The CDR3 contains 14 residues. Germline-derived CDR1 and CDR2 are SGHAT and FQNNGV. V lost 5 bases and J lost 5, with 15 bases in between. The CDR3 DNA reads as TGTGCCAGCAGCCCTAGTTCCGGAGGGGAGACCCAGTACTTC. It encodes CASSPSSGGETQYF. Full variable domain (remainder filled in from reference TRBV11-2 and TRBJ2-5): EAGVAQSPRYKIIEKRQSVAFWCNPISGHATLYWYQQILGQGPKLLIQFQNNGVVDDSQLPKDRFSAERLKGVDSTLKIQPAKLEDSAVYLCASSPSSGGETQYFGPGTRLLVL.

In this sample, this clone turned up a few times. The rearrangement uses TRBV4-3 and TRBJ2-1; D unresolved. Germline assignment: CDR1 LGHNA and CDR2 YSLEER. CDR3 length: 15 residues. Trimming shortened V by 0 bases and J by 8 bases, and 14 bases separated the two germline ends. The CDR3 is CASSQEVGVFHEQFF. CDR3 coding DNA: TGCGCCAGCAGCCAAGAGGTCGGAGTCTTCCATGAGCAGTTCTTC.

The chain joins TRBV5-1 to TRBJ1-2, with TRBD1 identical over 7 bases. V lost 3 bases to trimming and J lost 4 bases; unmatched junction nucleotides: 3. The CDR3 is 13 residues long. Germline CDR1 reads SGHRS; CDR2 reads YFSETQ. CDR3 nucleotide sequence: TGCGCCAGCAGCTCGGACAGGAGCTATGGCTACACCTTC. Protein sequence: CASSSDRSYGYTF.